This T cell receptor beta chain was documented in a study of identical twins. Notes on the study in general: Invariant cells of the MAIT and iNKT types might have partly distorted the zero-insertion analyses.

Remarks on this clonotype: Its specificity is unknown.

Looked up from germline, CDR1 is DFQATT and CDR2 is SNEGSKA (reference sequence). This CDR3 is built from 11 residues. TCRdb redid the calling of the 5' RACE reads with MiXCR, one entry per CDR3 protein. The sample includes roughly 690,000 distinct CDR3 sequences, around 21% of them seen just once. These data were also reused for a study on T cells expressing NK-cell markers. As reported in that work: Just one sequenced donor of eight was HCMV-seronegative, while seven were seropositive.

The source is a woman between 18 and 29 years old in good health. Sequenced material: PBMCs. The chain couples TRBV20-1 to TRBJ1-1; no clear D. For the CDR3, the DNA is TGCAGCGTTAGGTCGGACACTGAAGCTTTCTTT. It yields the protein CSVRSDTEAFF.